These 14 T cell receptor beta chains share one sample of origin, sequenced in a study of a mutant IDH1 vaccine in newly diagnosed glioma. The data were produced by immunoSEQ multiplex PCR, yet TCRdb's version contains in-frame clones alone and is incomplete. The data contain some 64,000 clones, 80% of them singletons. These receptors lack a known antigen. Time point described: week 11, during vaccination. The content of each vaccine dose was 300 ug of mutant IDH1 20-mer peptide, and topical imiquimod accompanied it. Sequences were derived from PBMCs, sampled from a glioma patient whose treatment included an IDH1 peptide vaccine. Receptors originate from a man aged 45-65 years with glioma.

This clone has only one observation. The CDR3 nucleotides are TGCGCCAGCATGTGGACAGGGACACGAGGCCCAGGAAAACTGTTTTTT. Translation gives CASMWTGTRGPGKLFF. The chain carries TRBV10-2 and TRBJ1-4; 8 bases fit TRBD1. Germline V gene sequence: CDR1 WSHSY, CDR2 SAAADI. This CDR3 is 16 amino acids long. The ends lost 7 bases at V and 10 bases at J; junction bases unmatched: 17.

This clone was observed a single time. The chain has TRBV7-9 and TRBJ2-2; D is unclear. Germline assignment: CDR1 SEHNR and CDR2 FQNEAQ (reference sequence). The CDR3 spans 15 residues. V lost 1 base and J lost 7, with 13 bases in between. In DNA, the CDR3 is TGTGCCAGCAGCTTAGTTGGTGAACTCCACGGGGAGCTGTTTTTT. Translation gives CASSLVGELHGELFF.

The chain employs TRBV7-9 and TRBJ2-6; no clear D gene. The CDR3 length is 17 residues. The V gene's germline CDR1 is SEHNR and CDR2 FQNEAQ (reference sequence). V dropped 5 bases and J dropped 3 bases, with 17 bases sitting between them. The CDR3 is CASSTVKPGFGANVLTF. As DNA, the CDR3 is TGTGCCAGCAGCACCGTAAAGCCCGGGTTTGGGGCCAACGTCCTGACTTTC. Together with reference TRBV7-9 and TRBJ2-6, the CDR3 gives the full variable domain: DTGVSQNPRHKITKRGQNVTFRCDPISEHNRLYWYRQTLGQGPEFLTYFQNEAQLEKSRLLSDRFSAERPKGSFSTLEIQRTEQGDSAMYLCASSTVKPGFGANVLTFGAGSRLTVL.

This chain joins TRBV9 and TRBJ1-5; the match to TRBD1 covers 7 bases. The V and J ends lost 0 bases and 2 bases, in that order; junction bases with no gene match: 2. The germline CDR1 and CDR2 sequences are SGDLS and YYNGEE. The CDR3 loop spans 15 amino acids. CDR3 nucleotide sequence: TGTGCCAGCAGCGTAGGTGGGACAGGCAATCAGCCCCAGCATTTT. The encoded protein is CASSVGGTGNQPQHF.

The chain joins TRBV5-1 to TRBJ2-2, with D tentatively TRBD2 (5 bases). The germline CDR1 and CDR2 sequences are SGHRS and YFSETQ. The V gene lost 6 bases and the J gene lost 0 bases, with 12 bases spanning the gap. CDR3 length equals 15 residues. The CDR3 DNA reads as TGCGCCAGCACGAGGGCGGAAACGAACACCGGGGAGCTGTTTTTT. Residues: CASTRAETNTGELFF.

The rearrangement joins TRBV2 to TRBJ1-5; D might be TRBD1 (5 bases). V was cut by 4 bases and J by 2 bases, with 12 bases left in between. Germline V lookup: CDR1 SNHLY, CDR2 FYNNEI. The CDR3 length is 15 residues. In nucleotides, the CDR3 is TGTGCCAGCAGTGGAGGGACGGTTCGCAATCAGCCCCAGCATTTT. Residues: CASSGGTVRNQPQHF. The full variable domain, in which reference TRBV2 and TRBJ1-5 provide the parts outside the CDR3, is EPEVTQTPSHQVTQMGQEVILRCVPISNHLYFYWYRQILGQKVEFLVSFYNNEISEKSEIFDDQFSVERPDGSNFTLKIRSTKLEDSAMYFCASSGGTVRNQPQHFGDGTRLSIL.

This chain joins TRBV25-1 and TRBJ1-2; 7 bases are shared with TRBD1. CDR1 is MGHDK, CDR2 SYGVNS, per germline. The junction had 3 bases not matched to a gene; V was cut back by 2 bases and J by 6 bases. The CDR3 is 13 amino acids. CDR3 region: CASSEHRGDGYTF. The CDR3 DNA reads as TGTGCCAGCAGTGAACACAGGGGAGATGGCTACACCTTC.

The DNA for the CDR3 is TGTGCCAGCAGCTTGGCAGGGGTGGATGGCTACACCTTC. It specifies CASSLAGVDGYTF. The rearrangement joins TRBV7-9 to TRBJ1-2; maybe TRBD1 (6 bases). This CDR3 is 13 amino acids long. The germline V gene encodes CDR1 SEHNR and CDR2 FQNEAQ (reference sequence). V lost 3 bases to trimming and J lost 6 bases, with 11 bases between them.

The gene calls are TRBV5-1 and TRBJ2-1, with 7 bases that match TRBD1. Trimming took 0 bases from V and 4 from J; bases not matched to a gene: 4. Germline V gene data show CDR1 as SGHRS and CDR2 as YFSETQ. The CDR3 spans 15 residues. The DNA of the CDR3 is TGCGCCAGCAGCTTGGAGGGGGCAGGTTACAATGAGCAGTTCTTC. Translating it yields CASSLEGAGYNEQFF.

The chain carries TRBV7-2 and TRBJ1-3, with TRBD1 matching over 7 bases. This CDR3 is 16 amino acids long. Trimming at V came to 5 bases and at J to 0 bases, leaving 7 bases not matched to a gene. Per germline, CDR1 SGHTA and CDR2 FQGNSA. CDR3 DNA sequence: TGTGCCAGCAGCCTAAAAGGGGGCTTCTCTGGAAACACCATATATTTT. It specifies CASSLKGGFSGNTIYF. The full variable domain, in which reference TRBV7-2 and TRBJ1-3 provide the parts outside the CDR3, is GAGVSQSPSNKVTEKGKDVELRCDPISGHTALYWYRQSLGQGLEFLIYFQGNSAPDKSGLPSDRFSAERTGGSVSTLTIQRTQQEDSAVYLCASSLKGGFSGNTIYFGEGSWLTVV.

The chain uses TRBV7-8 and TRBJ2-7; 7 nucleotides align to TRBD1. Germline lookup yields CDR1 SGHVS and CDR2 FQNEAQ. This CDR3 has 15 amino acids. V was clipped by 1 base and J by 1 base; unmatched bases: 4. The CDR3 DNA is TGTGCCAGCAGCTTAGTAGGGGGCGGTTCCTACGAGCAGTACTTC. Protein: CASSLVGGGSYEQYF.

The rearrangement uses TRBV7-8 and TRBJ1-2; TRBD1 aligns across 8 bases. With 5 bases clipped from V and 7 bases from J, the junction kept 12 bases outside the gene matches. The CDR3 has 15 amino acids. The germline gives CDR1 SGHVS, CDR2 FQNEAQ. The CDR3 sequence: CASSPGQGGRFGYTF. CDR3 sequence (DNA): TGTGCCAGCAGCCCTGGACAGGGTGGAAGATTTGGCTACACCTTC.

The gene calls are TRBV7-9 and TRBJ2-4; weak D call: TRBD1 (6 bases). The CDR3 has 16 amino acids. V was clipped by 7 bases and J by 2 bases, with 18 bases between them. Per germline, CDR1 SEHNR and CDR2 FQNEAQ (reference sequence). The CDR3 protein is CASTRRGGLTKNIQYF. The CDR3 bases are TGTGCCAGCACCCGAAGAGGGGGATTAACCAAAAACATTCAGTACTTC. The full variable domain, with the rest looked up from reference TRBV7-9 and TRBJ2-4, is DTGVSQNPRHKITKRGQNVTFRCDPISEHNRLYWYRQTLGQGPEFLTYFQNEAQLEKSRLLSDRFSAERPKGSFSTLEIQRTEQGDSAMYLCASTRRGGLTKNIQYFGAGTRLSVL.

V is TRBV6-1 and J is TRBJ1-1; TRBD1 is a possible D gene (5 bases). The CDR3 loop spans 14 amino acids. The germline V and J ends were trimmed by 6 bases and 4 bases, with 15 bases remaining between them. Germline loops: CDR1 MNHNS, CDR2 SASEGT. DNA of the CDR3: TGTGCCAGCAGGCCCGGACGAAGGGGCACTGAAGCTTTCTTT. Its translation is CASRPGRRGTEAFF.